Below, 26 T cell receptor beta chains from the same sample are listed, as sequenced in a study of T cells in Graves' hyperthyroidism and ophthalmopathy. RNA transcripts yielded amplified TCR beta CDR3 regions. First-round RT-PCR with HTBI primers amplified the TCR CDR3 region. TCRdb reanalysed the multiplex PCR reads using MiXCR and keeps one entry per CDR3 protein. The sample carries around 800,000 distinct CDR3 sequences, roughly 40% recorded once. Sequencing was done on a sample of blood. The receptors shown here come from a man between 18 and 35 years old with Graves' hyperthyroidism.

The CDR3 is CSVPGQGAFNEKLFF. The CDR3 coding sequence is TGCAGCGTTCCGGGACAGGGGGCCTTTAATGAAAAACTGTTTTTT. The genes are TRBV29-1 and TRBJ1-4; 12 nucleotides line up with TRBD1. The length of the CDR3 is 15 residues. The V gene end was trimmed by 5 bases and the J gene end by 4 bases; junction bases not matched to a gene: 5. CDR1 is SQVTM and CDR2 is ANQGSEA in the germline V gene.

V gene TRBV9 combines with J gene TRBJ2-7, with D tentatively TRBD2 (6 bases). The V gene lost 4 bases and the J gene lost 4 bases, with 15 bases spanning the gap. The germline gives CDR1 SGDLS, CDR2 YYNGEE. CDR3 length equals 14 residues. CDR3 residues: CASSPSGRRYEQYF. CDR3 bases: TGTGCCAGCAGCCCCTCAGGGAGGAGATACGAGCAGTACTTC.

The table lists this clonotype with many counts. The chain has TRBV7-9 and TRBJ1-5, with D uncertain. Germline loops: CDR1 SEHNR, CDR2 FQNEAQ (reference sequence). V was clipped by 1 base and J by 5 bases, with 6 bases between them. The CDR3 runs to 13 residues. The CDR3 bases are TGTGCCAGCAGCTTAGGTCATGATCAGCCCCAGCATTTT. As protein: CASSLGHDQPQHF.

The chain uses TRBV2 and TRBJ2-5, with 8 nucleotides matching TRBD1. The CDR3 sequence is 13 residues long. Trimming cost V 7 bases and J 5 bases; bases outside gene matches: 6. Per germline, CDR1 SNHLY and CDR2 FYNNEI. This CDR3 reads CASKVQGAETQYF. The CDR3 nucleotides are TGTGCCAGCAAAGTTCAGGGGGCCGAGACCCAGTACTTC. The full variable domain, with the rest looked up from reference TRBV2 and TRBJ2-5, is EPEVTQTPSHQVTQMGQEVILRCVPISNHLYFYWYRQILGQKVEFLVSFYNNEISEKSEIFDDQFSVERPDGSNFTLKIRSTKLEDSAMYFCASKVQGAETQYFGPGTRLLVL.

The chain combines TRBV25-1 with TRBJ1-5; D may be TRBD1 (5 bases). V dropped 7 bases and J dropped 2 bases, with 15 bases sitting between them. Germline lookup yields CDR1 MGHDK and CDR2 SYGVNS. The CDR3 runs 15 residues. CDR3 bases: TGTGCCAGCACTCGCGGGGGGGATCGCAATCAGCCCCAGCATTTT. Amino acids: CASTRGGDRNQPQHF.

The CDR3 DNA sequence: TGTGCCAGCAGCGTAGTGGAGCGGGGGCCCGGGGAGCTGTTTTTT. Its translation: CASSVVERGPGELFF. This chain uses TRBV9 with TRBJ2-2, with TRBD2 matching over 8 bases. Per the germline V gene, CDR1 is SGDLS and CDR2 is YYNGEE. The CDR3 consists of 15 residues. J was trimmed by 6 bases and V by 0 bases; bases with no gene match: 4.

The V gene is TRBV20-1, the J gene TRBJ2-2; tentatively, D is TRBD2 (6 bases). CDR3 length equals 13 residues. Trimming shortened V by 3 bases and J by 3 bases, and 8 bases separated the two germline ends. Per germline, CDR1 DFQATT and CDR2 SNEGSKA (reference sequence). CDR3 in DNA: TGCAGTGCTAGGTGGGAGGACACCGGGGAGCTGTTTTTT. Its protein is CSARWEDTGELFF.

The V and J genes are TRBV10-3 and TRBJ2-3; 8 positions agree with TRBD2. V was clipped by 5 bases and J by 3 bases; unmatched bases: 7. CDR1 is ENHRY and CDR2 is SYGVKD in the germline V gene. The CDR3 contains 15 residues. The CDR3 DNA is TGTGCCATCAGTCCCGGGGGCGGGAGGACAGATACGCAGTATTTT. Its translation: CAISPGGGRTDTQYF.

In the case of this clonotype: A clone one base away is much larger, so this may be a read error. CDR3 coding DNA: TGTGCCAGCATGGGACCGCCGGTGTACAAGCAGTACTTC. It translates to CASMGPPVYKQYF. The J gene is TRBJ2-7, the V gene TRBV12-3 or TRBV12-4, with D perhaps being TRBD1 or TRBD2 (5 bases each). Trimming pared 7 bases from V and 8 bases from J, leaving 18 bases between. The CDR3 covers 13 residues.

V usage is TRBV12-3 or TRBV12-4 and J usage is TRBJ1-4, with 9 nucleotides matching TRBD1. V shed 5 bases, J shed 3 bases, and the junction held 4 bases outside the gene matches. The length of the CDR3 is 15 residues. CDR3 region: CASSARDRANEKLFF. The CDR3 nucleotides read TGTGCCAGCAGTGCCCGGGACAGGGCTAATGAAAAACTGTTTTTT.

There are many counts of this clonotype. This chain uses TRBV6-1 with TRBJ1-2; 7 nucleotides agree with TRBD1. Germline assignment: CDR1 MNHNS and CDR2 SASEGT. With V trimmed by 6 bases and J by 4 bases, 2 bases remained unmatched. CDR3 size: 12 residues. DNA of the CDR3: TGTGCCAGCAGCAGGGGGATCTATGGCTACACCTTC. It specifies CASSRGIYGYTF.

Points on this clonotype: The junction does not match germline at one end; this may be a read error. In nucleotides, the CDR3 is TGTGCCATCAGTGAAAATGAGAACACTGAGGCTTTCTTT. Residues: CAISENENTEAFF. This chain connects TRBV10-3 to TRBJ1-1, with unresolved D. CDR1 is ENHRY and CDR2 is SYGVKD in the germline V gene. This CDR3 contains 13 residues.

The chain combines TRBV29-1 with TRBJ1-4; D is unresolved. Germline CDR1 and CDR2: SQVTM and ANQGSEA. V was pared by 4 bases and J by 4 bases, with 10 bases between. CDR3 length: 13 amino acids. In DNA form, the CDR3 reads TGCAGCGTTGGGGAGAGCCTTAATGAAAAACTGTTTTTT. Translating it yields CSVGESLNEKLFF. The full variable domain, completed using reference TRBV29-1 and TRBJ1-4, is SAVISQKPSRDICQRGTSLTIQCQVDSQVTMMFWYRQQPGQSLTLIATANQGSEATYESGFVIDKFPISRPNLTFSTLTVSNMSPEDSSIYLCSVGESLNEKLFFGSGTQLSVL.

This clonotype was recorded at least ten times. This chain connects TRBV2 to TRBJ2-2; D could derive from TRBD1 or TRBD2 (5 bases each). This CDR3 comprises 12 residues. Germline V gene sequence: CDR1 SNHLY, CDR2 FYNNEI. The ends were cut back, 6 bases at V and 8 bases at J, with 10 bases in the middle. The CDR3 DNA follows: TGTGCCAGCAGGGGGGTGGAAGGGGAGCTGTTTTTT. Encoded protein: CASRGVEGELFF.

This clonotype was recorded a few times. The J gene is TRBJ2-7, the V gene TRBV4-1; D gene ambiguous. V shed 0 bases and J shed 6 bases, with 12 bases lying between them. The length of the CDR3 is 14 residues. CDR1 and CDR2 from the germline V gene are MGHRA and YSYEKL. DNA for the CDR3: TGCGCCAGCAGCCAAGAGACCGGCCCTGGCGAGCAGTACTTC. It encodes CASSQETGPGEQYF.

Details on this clonotype: This may be a read error, as it is one base from a much larger clone. This sequence joins TRBV20-1 and TRBJ2-7; tentative D call: TRBD1 (6 bases). V lost 6 bases, J lost 4 bases, and 19 bases lay in between. The germline V gene has CDR1 DFQATT and CDR2 SNEGSKA (reference sequence). The CDR3 length is 14 residues. Here the CDR3 reads CSAINRGRGYEQYF. The CDR3 DNA sequence: TGCAGTGCGATTAACCGGGGCAGGGGTTACGAGCAGTACTTC.

This chain uses TRBV7-8 with TRBJ1-3, with no clear D. CDR1 and CDR2 (germline): SGHVS, FQNEAQ. The CDR3 spans 15 residues. V was cut by 0 bases and J by 3 bases, with 9 bases left in between. The DNA of the CDR3 is TGTGCCAGCAGCTTAGCGGCGGGCTTTGGAAACACCATATATTTT. This encodes CASSLAAGFGNTIYF.

This clonotype showed up just a few times. The chain employs TRBV5-1 and TRBJ2-7; TRBD1 aligns across 10 bases. This CDR3 comprises 14 residues. CDR1 SGHRS and CDR2 YFSETQ come from the germline V gene. V lost 1 base to trimming and J lost 7 bases; unmatched junction nucleotides: 5. CDR3 DNA: TGCGCCAGCAGCTTGAGACAGGGGGCGCAAGAGCAGTACTTC. It is translated as CASSLRQGAQEQYF.

J is TRBJ2-2 and V is TRBV9; possible D gene TRBD2, 6 bases. Trimming removed 2 bases at V and 4 bases at J, with 12 bases between. The germline CDR1 and CDR2 sequences are SGDLS and YYNGEE. This CDR3 has 15 amino acids. CDR3 nucleotides: TGTGCCAGCAGCGTGCCTAGCGATATCACCGGGGAGCTGTTTTTT. This gives the protein CASSVPSDITGELFF.

This clonotype has a count of ten or more. This sequence joins TRBV20-1 and TRBJ1-1; D might be TRBD1 (5 bases). The CDR3 is 14 amino acids. Germline-derived CDR1 and CDR2 are DFQATT and SNEGSKA (reference sequence). V gave up 3 bases and J gave up 4 bases, with 15 bases separating them. The DNA of the CDR3 is TGCAGTGCTAGCCTCGGGGGGGGTCGCACTGAAGCTTTCTTT. It yields the protein CSASLGGGRTEAFF.

The chain carries TRBV4-2 and TRBJ1-2, with D unresolved. Germline loops: CDR1 LGHNA, CDR2 YNFKEQ. CDR3 length: 16 residues. V was clipped by 2 bases and J by 0 bases, with 13 bases between them. The CDR3 sequence: CASSQHDILANYGYTF. The CDR3 bases are TGTGCCAGCAGCCAACACGACATTTTAGCTAACTATGGCTACACCTTC.

The count of this clonotype is one. This could be a read error, since a much larger clone is one nucleotide away. The chain recombines TRBV15 with TRBJ1-4; 10 bases line up with TRBD1. This CDR3 has 14 residues. The V gene's germline CDR1 is LNHNV and CDR2 YYDKDF (reference sequence). CDR3 DNA sequence: TGTGCCGCCAGCAGGACAGGGGGAAGGGAAAAACTGTTTTTT. Its protein is CAASRTGGREKLFF.

This clonotype was counted only a few times. The V gene is TRBV12-3 or TRBV12-4, the J gene TRBJ2-7; TRBD1 or TRBD2 may be the D gene (5 bases each). Trimming took off 3 bases at V and 1 base at J, with 10 bases between the two ends. This CDR3 has 14 residues. The CDR3 nucleotides read TGTGCCAGCAGTTTTCTGGGGGTTTCCTACGAGCAGTACTTC. Amino acid sequence: CASSFLGVSYEQYF.

V and J are TRBV25-1 and TRBJ2-3, with 14 bases lining up with TRBD2. The J segment lost 5 bases and the V segment lost 3 bases, leaving 4 bases of the junction unmatched. Germline V gives CDR1 MGHDK, CDR2 SYGVNS. The CDR3 length is 16 residues. The CDR3 region is CASSETSGRAVDTQYF. The CDR3 DNA reads TGTGCCAGCAGTGAGACTAGCGGGAGGGCCGTAGATACGCAGTATTTT.

Details on this clonotype: This may come from a read error, since a much larger clone is one base off. This chain connects TRBV10-3 to TRBJ1-1, with no clear D. V lost 8 bases, J lost 10 bases, and 20 bases lay in between. The CDR3 runs 13 residues. The germline V gene has CDR1 ENHRY and CDR2 SYGVKD. CDR3 loop: CAIARSPGGGAFF. The CDR3 DNA reads as TGTGCCATCGCCCGGTCCCCGGGAGGAGGAGCTTTCTTT.

The gene calls are TRBV20-1 and TRBJ1-5; a weak D match, TRBD1 (5 bases). The V end lost 6 bases, the J end lost 9 bases, and 21 bases lay between the germline ends. CDR3 length equals 14 residues. Germline V CDR1 and CDR2: DFQATT, SNEGSKA (reference sequence). The CDR3 spells CSAWGGQGVRPQHF. CDR3 sequence (DNA): TGCAGTGCCTGGGGAGGACAAGGGGTCAGGCCCCAGCATTTT.